The present entry profiles one T cell receptor beta chain with its context. No antigen is known for it. This specimen belongs to a study of cytomegalovirus exposure and HLA in healthy donors. Study as a whole: Out of approximately 170 million T cells, an earlier analysis found fewer than 140 million unique TCR beta sequences in total. The study placed 80% to 90% of its 350 to 450 genotyped donors in the Caucasian-associated ancestry cluster. Study-wide results and limits: Compared with the roughly 700-donor mean, an Asian-associated ancestry cluster reportedly had fewer N-insertions, according to a later analysis.

Germline assignment: CDR1 MNHNS and CDR2 SASEGT. This CDR3 comprises 19 residues. Trimming cost V 3 bases and J 5 bases; bases outside gene matches: 16. PCR used 60 Vbeta primers and 13 Jbeta primers. Sequenced by immunoSEQ multiplex PCR; TCRdb stores in-frame clones only, minus some. The sample lists 150,000 to 200,000 clones; about three quarters were seen once. This clonotype was obtained from a female donor in good health and CMV-seronegative. The rearrangement uses TRBV6-1 and TRBJ2-5; 12 bases fit TRBD2. Sequencing input: PBMCs. The DNA for the CDR3 is TGTGCCAGCAGTGATATTCTAGCGGGGGGGCCCCTTGTCGTTGAGACCCAGTACTTC. Encoded protein: CASSDILAGGPLVVETQYF.